The T cell receptor (delta chain) described here comes from a study of γδ T cells in repeated Plasmodium falciparum infection (dated by TCRdb to 2020 to 2022). With respect to the entire study: In the natural-infection arm, Malian children exposed to intense seasonal malaria transmission were enrolled and compared against age and gender matched Australian children. Four controlled human malaria infections were administered to five or six malaria-naive U.S. adults over about 630 days by bites from P. falciparum NF54-infected Anopheles stephensi mosquitoes. The gammadelta TCR repertoires from Mali were analysed in two ways: cross-sectionally during periods with no transmission, and longitudinally across episodes of acute febrile malaria. In the study, the shaping of the human gammadelta T cell repertoire by repeated Plasmodium falciparum infection was examined using natural infection in Mali and controlled human malaria infection. Samples from controlled-infection subjects were taken at baseline, right before selected infections, and 21 days after each infection. Results the study describes overall, beyond this receptor: Repeated controlled infections appeared to drive waves of new clonotype selection in Vdelta2-negative, largely Vdelta1+, gammadelta TCR repertoires. Analysis of inter-individual variability in gammadelta T cell responses was limited by the small size of the controlled-infection cohort. Generalizability was limited because the Malian cohort came from a small rural village made up predominantly of one ethnic group. Compared with Australian children, Malian children appeared to have Vdelta2-negative gammadelta TCR repertoires that were more clonally expanded, less diverse and less shared. A highly stable polyclonal repertoire over time and infection, with many inter-individual overlapping TCRgamma sequences, was shown by Vgamma9/Vdelta2+ TCR repertoires.

Vgamma9/Vdelta2+ and Vdelta2-negative gammadelta T cell populations were flow-sorted from peripheral blood mononuclear cells for bulk TCR repertoire analysis. V is cut back by 0 bases and J by 0 bases, with 8 bases in the junction unmatched. The germline V gene supplies CDR1 GEAIGNYY and CDR2 EKD. The CDR3 holds 17 amino acids from the cysteine to the phenylalanine. Of all the DNA, just the CDR3 is kept, 51 bases in frame from base 1. About this clone: Its antigen is unknown. With a far larger clone one base away, a read error is the likely cause. Other DNA sequences in this specimen translate into the identical CDR3.

Library creation used multiplex PCR. Sequencing was performed on an Illumina MiSeq. From each sorted gammadelta T cell sample, both TCR gamma (TRG) and TCR delta (TRD) chains were sequenced. As for the authors' bioinformatics: Clonotype tree plots, accumulated frequency of the top 20 clonotypes, diversity index (DI) and D75 metrics were included in the repertoire analyses. TCRdb recomputed clones from the public reads with CATT; identical DNA rows were then combined. TCRdb's processing, not the authors' own work, is the source of the V and J calls. The sample has tens of thousands of delta-chain clones on record, over 1.5% of them singletons. About 15% of the sample belongs to the ten largest clones.

The sequencing input was gamma-delta T cells from blood. The V and J genes are TRDV2 and TRDJ1, with TRDD3 identical over 8 junction bases. The J gene comes from matching the DNA to germline here; TCRdb lacks it. This clonotype was sampled from a pool of human donors (malaria-infected and uninfected, not separated). The CDR3 is CACDTLARGDNTDKLIF. The DNA sequence is given as TGTGCCTGTGACACCCTAGCTCGGGGGGATAACACCGATAAACTCATCTTT.